These 9 T cell receptor beta chains came from one sample sequenced in a study of blood T cell repertoires in COVID-19. The assay was immunoSEQ multiplex PCR, and TCRdb's table has in-frame clones only and misses some. Of roughly 180,000 clones listed, more than 75% are singletons. Sequenced material: peripheral blood. These receptor sequences come from a woman aged 45-65 years with active or convalescent COVID-19.

This clone was observed a single time. The junction and the germline gene differ at one end; a read error may be behind it. This rearrangement joins TRBV7-7 to TRBJ2-2, with D hard to call. The CDR3 is made up of 15 amino acids. The V gene's germline CDR1 is SSHAT and CDR2 FNYEAQ (reference sequence). CDR3: CASSLSTANTGELFF. Written as DNA, the CDR3 is TGTGCTAGCAGCTTATCTACGGCGAACACCGGGGAGCTGTTTTTT. Filled out from reference TRBV7-7 and TRBJ2-2, the complete variable domain reads GAGVSQSPRYKVTKRGQDVTLRCDPISSHATLYWYQQALGQGPEFLTYFNYEAQPDKSGLPSDRFSAERPEGSISTLTIQRTEQRDSAMYRCASSLSTANTGELFFGEGSRLTVL.

This clone occurred many times. The chain carries TRBV4-1 and TRBJ2-1; TRBD2 aligns across 7 bases. The CDR3 is 15 amino acids. Unmatched junction bases numbered 4, after V lost 4 bases and J lost 1 base. Germline values: CDR1 MGHRA, CDR2 YSYEKL. The CDR3 nucleotides read TGCGCCAGCAGCCCCGGGGGGTTTTCCTACAATGAGCAGTTCTTC. Translating it yields CASSPGGFSYNEQFF.

The chain recombines TRBV11-3 with TRBJ2-2, with a weak D call TRBD1 (6 bases). The CDR3 is 17 amino acids. Germline CDR1 is SGHNT and CDR2 is YENEEA. The V end was cut by 5 bases, the J end by 0 bases, with 16 bases between. CDR3 in DNA: TGTGCCAGCAGCCAAGGGGGTGGCGAGCCGAACACCGGGGAGCTGTTTTTT. Translated: CASSQGGGEPNTGELFF. Full variable domain (remainder filled in from reference TRBV11-3 and TRBJ2-2): EAGVVQSPRYKIIEKKQPVAFWCNPISGHNTLYWYLQNLGQGPELLIRYENEEAVDDSQLPKDRFSAERLKGVDSTLKIQPAELGDSAVYLCASSQGGGEPNTGELFFGEGSRLTVL.

The sample holds one count of this clone. The gene calls are TRBV7-6 and TRBJ2-5; no clear D gene. The germline gives CDR1 SGHVS, CDR2 FNYEAQ. The length of the CDR3 is 13 residues. V lost 1 base and J 3 bases, leaving 6 bases between the germline ends. The CDR3 here is CASSLGQKETQYF. DNA for the CDR3: TGTGCCAGCAGCTTAGGGCAGAAAGAGACCCAGTACTTC.

The V call is TRBV6-5, the J call TRBJ2-7; TRBD1 matches at 7 bases. Germline V gene sequence: CDR1 MNHEY, CDR2 SVGAGI. Trimming removed 2 bases from V and 3 bases from J; junction bases left unmatched: 4. The CDR3 contains 14 residues. The CDR3 loop is CASSYDRESYEQYF. The DNA for the CDR3 is TGTGCCAGCAGTTACGACAGGGAGAGCTACGAGCAGTACTTC.

The chain has TRBV6-4 and TRBJ1-2; the D gene is possibly TRBD1 (6 bases). The V gene lost 2 bases and the J gene lost 1 base, with 8 bases spanning the gap. Germline lookup yields CDR1 MRHNA and CDR2 SNTAGT. CDR3 size: 14 residues. In DNA form, the CDR3 reads TGTGCCAGCAGTGACGGGACAATTAACTATGGCTACACCTTC. This translates into CASSDGTINYGYTF.

The rearrangement links TRBV19 to TRBJ1-2; 8 bases align to TRBD1. The V segment lost 3 bases and the J segment 10 bases; nucleotides outside the gene matches: 7. This CDR3 has 13 amino acids. The V gene's germline CDR1 is LNHDA and CDR2 SQIVND (reference sequence). CDR3: CASSIPQGVIYTF. The CDR3 bases are TGTGCCAGTAGTATCCCACAGGGGGTCATCTACACCTTC.

The chain's CDR3 is CASSHLDIISYNEQFF. Written as DNA, the CDR3 is TGCGCCAGCAGCCACCTCGACATTATCTCCTACAATGAGCAGTTCTTC. The V call is TRBV4-1, the J call TRBJ2-1; D remains ambiguous. The ends were cut back, 3 bases at V and 0 bases at J, with 12 bases in the middle. The CDR3 spans 16 residues. Germline assignment: CDR1 MGHRA and CDR2 YSYEKL.

CDR3 sequence reads: CASSQDRVSGNTIYF. In nucleotides, the CDR3 is TGTGCCAGCAGCCAAGACAGGGTGTCTGGAAACACCATATATTTT. The chain links TRBV7-8 to TRBJ1-3; 7 bases match TRBD1. This CDR3 has 15 residues. Germline CDR1 is SGHVS and CDR2 is FQNEAQ. V was clipped by 5 bases and J by 1 base; unmatched bases: 5.